The clone carrying this T cell receptor (beta chain) came up many times. Its antigen is still unknown. The cDNA was generated by 5'RACE with 10-nucleotide random UMIs. From 15-18 subjects, over 160 million TCR-beta sequences were obtained in each sequencing run. One entry per CDR3 protein results from TCRdb running MiXCR on the 5' RACE reads. The repertoire has 30,000 to 40,000 distinct CDR3 sequences, around 6.8% of them found once; the top ten carry about 4%. The germline V gene encodes CDR1 SGHTA and CDR2 FQGNSA. V lost 5 bases, J lost 9 bases, and 18 bases lay in between. The CDR3 spans 14 residues. This sample is drawn from a study of neurological immune-mediated disorders. Study-wide results and caveats: Healthy controls had more TCR clonal expansion than multiple sclerosis, which showed the least, whereas HTLV-1-associated myelopathy showed the most. TCR-beta repertoires seemed private in all groups, with no expanded CDR3 amino acid sequences shared.

This chain links TRBV7-2 with TRBJ2-3; TRBD2 is a possible D gene (5 bases). The origin of this receptor is a middle-aged woman in good health. Sequencing was done on a sample of PBMCs. The CDR3 spells CASSPGSRASTQYF. The CDR3 DNA follows: TGTGCCAGCAGCCCTGGGAGCCGGGCCTCGACGCAGTATTTT.